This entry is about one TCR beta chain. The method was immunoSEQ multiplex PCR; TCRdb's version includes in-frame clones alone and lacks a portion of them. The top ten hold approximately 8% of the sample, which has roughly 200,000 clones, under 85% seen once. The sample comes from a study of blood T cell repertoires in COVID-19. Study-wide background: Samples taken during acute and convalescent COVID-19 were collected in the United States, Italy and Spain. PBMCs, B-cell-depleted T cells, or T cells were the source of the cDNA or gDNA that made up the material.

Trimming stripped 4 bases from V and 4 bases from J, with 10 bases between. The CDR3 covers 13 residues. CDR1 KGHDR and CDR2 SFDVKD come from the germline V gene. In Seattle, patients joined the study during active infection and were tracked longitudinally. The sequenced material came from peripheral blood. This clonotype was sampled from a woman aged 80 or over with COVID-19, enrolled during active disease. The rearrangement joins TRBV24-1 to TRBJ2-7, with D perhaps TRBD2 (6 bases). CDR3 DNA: TGTGCCACCAGTGACGGGAGTGGGTACGAGCAGTACTTC. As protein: CATSDGSGYEQYF.